The clone carrying this TCR beta chain has a handful of counts. Its target is unknown. Germline is not matched at one junction end, which may reflect a read error. TCRdb independently ran MiXCR on the RT-PCR reads; one entry per CDR3 protein. The sample yields 500,000 to 550,000 distinct CDR3 sequences, roughly 7.6% seen once. Germline V gives CDR1 SQVTM, CDR2 ANQGSEA. The CDR3 sequence is 14 residues long. The sample belongs to a study of response to subunit inactivated influenza vaccine. Points from the study as a whole: The authors proposed limited new T cell recruitment per seasonal influenza vaccination.

The chain employs TRBV29-1 and TRBJ2-3; TRBD2 aligns across 10 bases. The clonotype was recovered from a man aged 50-75 years who received an inactivated influenza vaccine. Sequenced here: PBMCs from blood, sampled 23 to 25 months after vaccination. Here the CDR3 DNA reads TGCAGCGTTGACCTAGCGGGGGCCGCTCAGGAGAGGGATTTT. Translation gives CSVDLAGAAQERDF.